This record looks at one T cell receptor beta chain sequence and its context. Its antigen is still unknown. The data originate from a study of post-analysis software for immune sequencing data. Study-level points and caveats: Comparison of patients with controls showed 5 or 6 TRBV segments more frequent in patients, TRBV5-6, TRBV5-1 and TRBV20-1 among them.

Built from TCR beta cDNA, the libraries had unique molecular identifiers in them. Some 500,000 cDNA molecules were recovered from an input of about 0.95 to 11 million T cells. Each CDR3 protein gets one entry after TCRdb re-called the PCR reads with MiXCR. The sample consists of almost 700,000 distinct CDR3 sequences, 55% to 70% of them appearing once. Per the germline V gene, CDR1 is MGHRA and CDR2 is YSYEKL. Trimming removed 4 bases from V and 5 bases from J; junction bases left unmatched: 6. The CDR3 is 14 residues long. The TCR originated in a girl under 10 years old with multiple sclerosis. This chain uses TRBV4-1 with TRBJ1-2; TRBD1 matches at 8 bases. What was sequenced was blood. The CDR3 loop is CASSPADRVYGYTF. The DNA of the CDR3 is TGCGCCAGCAGCCCCGCGGACAGGGTTTATGGCTACACCTTC.